Below are 9 T cell receptor beta chains sequenced from a single sample in a study of T cell changes during pregnancy in multiple sclerosis. Using immunoSEQ multiplex PCR, the repertoire was profiled, and TCRdb retains in-frame clones only, with some absent. The sample yields about 44,000 clones, 90% to 97% seen once. This specimen was peripheral blood, taken in the second trimester of pregnancy. These receptor sequences come from a female donor with multiple sclerosis, enrolled in a pregnancy study.

The chain is built from TRBV6-1 and TRBJ2-7; 11 bases fit TRBD1. The germline V gene encodes CDR1 MNHNS and CDR2 SASEGT. The CDR3 has 15 residues. Trimming took 10 bases from V and 7 from J; bases not matched to a gene: 15. CDR3 protein: CAIHPGTGGGKEQYF. The CDR3 DNA is TGTGCCATCCACCCCGGGACAGGGGGGGGAAAGGAGCAGTACTTC.

The V call is TRBV2, the J call TRBJ1-5; D perhaps matches TRBD1 (5 bases). The V gene lost 7 bases and the J gene lost 7 bases, with 11 bases spanning the gap. CDR3 length: 12 residues. Germline V CDR1 and CDR2: SNHLY, FYNNEI. This CDR3 is CASNGGKQPQHF. Here the CDR3 DNA reads TGTGCCAGCAACGGGGGAAAACAGCCCCAGCATTTT.

This rearrangement joins TRBV18 to TRBJ1-2, with a possible D match to TRBD1 (6 bases). The CDR3 covers 15 residues. Trimming cost V 3 bases and J 3 bases, with 14 bases left between them. The germline gives CDR1 KGHSH, CDR2 LQKENI. Written as DNA, the CDR3 is TGTGCCAGCTCACCCAGCCAGGACAGCTACTATGGCTACACCTTC. Amino acids: CASSPSQDSYYGYTF.

J is TRBJ1-1 and V is TRBV19, with TRBD1 as a possible D gene (5 bases). The germline gives CDR1 LNHDA, CDR2 SQIVND (reference sequence). Trimming stripped 3 bases from V and 2 bases from J, with 7 bases between. The CDR3 runs 13 residues. CDR3 loop: CASSIRTNTEAFF. Here the CDR3 DNA reads TGTGCCAGTAGTATTAGGACAAACACTGAAGCTTTCTTT.

This clone has just one count. This chain joins TRBV7-6 and TRBJ2-3; 8 bases are shared with TRBD2. V shed 1 base, J shed 0 bases, and the junction held 6 bases outside the gene matches. The CDR3 is 17 residues long. The germline V gene encodes CDR1 SGHVS and CDR2 FNYEAQ. The CDR3 nucleotides read TGTGCCAGCAGCTTAGGACCGAGCGGGAGAAGCACAGATACGCAGTATTTT. Encoded protein: CASSLGPSGRSTDTQYF. Filled out from reference TRBV7-6 and TRBJ2-3, the complete variable domain reads GAGVSQSPRYKVTKRGQDVALRCDPISGHVSLYWYRQALGQGPEFLTYFNYEAQQDKSGLPNDRFSAERPEGSISTLTIQRTEQRDSAMYRCASSLGPSGRSTDTQYFGPGTRLTVL.

There are a few counts of this clone. V and J are TRBV27 and TRBJ1-2; no reliable D call. Germline V CDR1 and CDR2: MNHEY, SMNVEV (reference sequence). V was trimmed by 6 bases and J by 7 bases, leaving 15 bases between them. The CDR3 loop spans 13 amino acids. Written as DNA, the CDR3 is TGTGCCAGCAGCTCTCTGGCCTTTGGTGGCTACACCTTC. Its translation: CASSSLAFGGYTF.

The V gene is TRBV5-4, the J gene TRBJ2-1, with D tentatively TRBD2 (6 bases). The CDR3 covers 13 residues. The germline V and J ends were trimmed by 3 bases and 7 bases, with 11 bases remaining between them. Germline V gene sequence: CDR1 SGHNT, CDR2 YYREEE (reference sequence). For the CDR3, the DNA is TGTGCCAGCAGCTGGGAGCGGGCTAATGAGCAGTTCTTC. Translating gives CASSWERANEQFF.

V is TRBV28 and J is TRBJ2-7; possibly TRBD2 for D (6 bases). CDR1 is MDHEN, CDR2 SYDVKM, per germline. The V end lost 5 bases, the J end lost 0 bases, and 14 bases lay between the germline ends. This CDR3 is built from 15 residues. CDR3 in DNA: TGTGCCAGCAGTGCTGGGGGGAGCCTCTCCTACGAGCAGTACTTC. Translation gives CASSAGGSLSYEQYF.

The chain combines TRBV9 with TRBJ1-1, with 8 bases identical to TRBD1. V gave up 1 base and J gave up 0 bases; unmatched junction bases: 8. The CDR3 totals 17 residues. CDR1 and CDR2 from the germline V gene are SGDLS and YYNGEE. CDR3 nucleotide sequence: TGTGCCAGCAGCGTAAGGGGGTCCAGGGGGCTGAACACTGAAGCTTTCTTT. It translates to CASSVRGSRGLNTEAFF.